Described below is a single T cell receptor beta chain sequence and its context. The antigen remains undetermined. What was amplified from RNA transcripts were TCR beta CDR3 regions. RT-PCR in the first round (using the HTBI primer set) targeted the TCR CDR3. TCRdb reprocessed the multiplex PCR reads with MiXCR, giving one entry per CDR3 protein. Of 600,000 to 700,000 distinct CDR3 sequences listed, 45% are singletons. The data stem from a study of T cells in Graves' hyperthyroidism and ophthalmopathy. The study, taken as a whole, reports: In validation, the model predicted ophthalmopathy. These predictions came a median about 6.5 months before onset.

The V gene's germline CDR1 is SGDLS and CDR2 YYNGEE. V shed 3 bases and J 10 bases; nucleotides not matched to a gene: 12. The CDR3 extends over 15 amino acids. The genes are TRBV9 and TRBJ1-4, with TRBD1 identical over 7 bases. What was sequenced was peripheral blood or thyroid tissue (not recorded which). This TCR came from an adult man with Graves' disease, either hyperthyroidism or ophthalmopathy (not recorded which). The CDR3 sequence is CASSETGLSTGKLFF. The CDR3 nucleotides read TGTGCCAGCAGCGAGACAGGGCTGTCCACTGGAAAACTGTTTTTT. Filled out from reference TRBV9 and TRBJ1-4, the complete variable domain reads DSGVTQTPKHLITATGQRVTLRCSPRSGDLSVYWYQQSLDQGLQFLIQYYNGEERAKGNILERFSAQQFPDLHSELNLSSLELGDSALYFCASSETGLSTGKLFFGSGTQLSVL.